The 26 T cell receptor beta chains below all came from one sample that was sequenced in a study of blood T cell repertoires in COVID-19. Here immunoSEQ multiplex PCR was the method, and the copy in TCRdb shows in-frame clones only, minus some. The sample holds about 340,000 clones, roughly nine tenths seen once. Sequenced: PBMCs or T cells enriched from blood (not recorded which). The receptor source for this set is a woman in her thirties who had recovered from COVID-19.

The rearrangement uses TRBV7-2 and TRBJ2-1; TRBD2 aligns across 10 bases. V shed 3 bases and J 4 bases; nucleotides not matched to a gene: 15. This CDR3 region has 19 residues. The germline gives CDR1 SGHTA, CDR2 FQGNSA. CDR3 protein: CASSLQPPSGGSLYNEQFF. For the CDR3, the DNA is TGTGCCAGCAGCTTGCAGCCCCCTAGCGGGGGATCGCTGTACAATGAGCAGTTCTTC. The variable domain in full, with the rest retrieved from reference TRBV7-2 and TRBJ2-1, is GAGVSQSPSNKVTEKGKDVELRCDPISGHTALYWYRQSLGQGLEFLIYFQGNSAPDKSGLPSDRFSAERTGGSVSTLTIQRTQQEDSAVYLCASSLQPPSGGSLYNEQFFGPGTRLTVL.

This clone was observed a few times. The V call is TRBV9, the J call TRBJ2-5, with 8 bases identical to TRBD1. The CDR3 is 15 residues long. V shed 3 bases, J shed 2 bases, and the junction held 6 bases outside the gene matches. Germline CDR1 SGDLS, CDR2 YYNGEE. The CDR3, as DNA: TGTGCCAGCAGCGCTCTCACAGGGGGACAAGAGACCCAGTACTTC. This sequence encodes CASSALTGGQETQYF.

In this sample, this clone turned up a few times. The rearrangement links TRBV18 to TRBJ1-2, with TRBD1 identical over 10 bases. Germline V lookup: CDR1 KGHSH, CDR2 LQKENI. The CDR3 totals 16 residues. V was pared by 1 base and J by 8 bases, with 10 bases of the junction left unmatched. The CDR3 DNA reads TGTGCCAGCTCACCACAGGATGGGACAGGGGTCGGAGGCTACACCTTC. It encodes CASSPQDGTGVGGYTF. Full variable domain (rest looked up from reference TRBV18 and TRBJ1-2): NAGVMQNPRHLVRRRGQEARLRCSPMKGHSHVYWYRQLPEEGLKFMVYLQKENIIDESGMPKERFSAEFPKEGPSILRIQQVVRGDSAAYFCASSPQDGTGVGGYTFGSGTRLTVV.

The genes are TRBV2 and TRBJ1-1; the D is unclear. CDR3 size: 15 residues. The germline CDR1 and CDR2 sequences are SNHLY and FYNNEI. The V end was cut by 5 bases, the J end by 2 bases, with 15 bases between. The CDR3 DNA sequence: TGTGCCAGCAGTTCCGTCCCTTTTAGCAACACTGAAGCTTTCTTT. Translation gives CASSSVPFSNTEAFF.

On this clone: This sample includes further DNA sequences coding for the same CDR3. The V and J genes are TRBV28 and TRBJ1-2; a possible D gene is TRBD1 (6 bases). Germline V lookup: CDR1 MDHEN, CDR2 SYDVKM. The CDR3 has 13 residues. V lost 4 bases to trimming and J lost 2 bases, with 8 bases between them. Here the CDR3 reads CASSSGQNYGYTF. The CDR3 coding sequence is TGTGCCAGCAGTTCCGGACAGAACTATGGCTACACCTTC.

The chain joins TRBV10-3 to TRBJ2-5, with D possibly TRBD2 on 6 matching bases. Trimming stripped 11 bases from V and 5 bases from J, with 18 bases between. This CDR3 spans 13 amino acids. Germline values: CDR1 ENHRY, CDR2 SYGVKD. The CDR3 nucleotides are TGTGCCTTAAGTTTGACTAGTCGGGAGACCCAGTACTTC. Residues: CALSLTSRETQYF.

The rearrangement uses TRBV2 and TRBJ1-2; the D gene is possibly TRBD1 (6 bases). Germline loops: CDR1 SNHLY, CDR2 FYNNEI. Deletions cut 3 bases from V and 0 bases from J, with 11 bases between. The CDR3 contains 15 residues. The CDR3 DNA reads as TGTGCCAGCAGTGATCCCCAGGGGACTAACTATGGCTACACCTTC. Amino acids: CASSDPQGTNYGYTF. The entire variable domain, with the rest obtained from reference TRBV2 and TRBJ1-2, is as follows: EPEVTQTPSHQVTQMGQEVILRCVPISNHLYFYWYRQILGQKVEFLVSFYNNEISEKSEIFDDQFSVERPDGSNFTLKIRSTKLEDSAMYFCASSDPQGTNYGYTFGSGTRLTVV.

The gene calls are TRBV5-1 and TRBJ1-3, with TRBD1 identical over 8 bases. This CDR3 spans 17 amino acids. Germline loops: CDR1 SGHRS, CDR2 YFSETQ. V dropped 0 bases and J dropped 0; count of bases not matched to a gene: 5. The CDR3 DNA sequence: TGCGCCAGCAGCTTGGTATCAGGACAGGGCTCTGGAAACACCATATATTTT. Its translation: CASSLVSGQGSGNTIYF.

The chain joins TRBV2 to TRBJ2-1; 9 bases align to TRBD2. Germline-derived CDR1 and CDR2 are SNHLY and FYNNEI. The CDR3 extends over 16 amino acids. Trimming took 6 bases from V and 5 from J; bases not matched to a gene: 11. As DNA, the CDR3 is TGTGCCAGCAGAGGGCCCGGGACTAGCTTAGACAATGAGCAGTTCTTC. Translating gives CASRGPGTSLDNEQFF.

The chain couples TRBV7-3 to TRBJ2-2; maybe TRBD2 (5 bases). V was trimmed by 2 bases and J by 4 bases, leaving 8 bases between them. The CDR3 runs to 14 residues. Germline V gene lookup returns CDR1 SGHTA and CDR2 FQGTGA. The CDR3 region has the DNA TGTGCCAGCAGCTTACGGGGTGCCACCGGGGAGCTGTTTTTT. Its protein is CASSLRGATGELFF.

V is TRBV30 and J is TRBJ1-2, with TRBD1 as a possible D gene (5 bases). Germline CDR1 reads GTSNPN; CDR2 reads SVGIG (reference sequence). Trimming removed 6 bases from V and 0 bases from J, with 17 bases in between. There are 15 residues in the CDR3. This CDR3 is CACITGGSPNYGYTF. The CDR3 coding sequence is TGTGCCTGCATCACCGGGGGTTCTCCTAACTATGGCTACACCTTC. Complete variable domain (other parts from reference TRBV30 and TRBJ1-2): SQTIHQWPATLVQPVGSPLSLECTVEGTSNPNLYWYRQAAGRGLQLLFYSVGIGQISSEVPQNLSASRPQDRQFILSSKKLLLSDSGFYLCACITGGSPNYGYTFGSGTRLTVV.

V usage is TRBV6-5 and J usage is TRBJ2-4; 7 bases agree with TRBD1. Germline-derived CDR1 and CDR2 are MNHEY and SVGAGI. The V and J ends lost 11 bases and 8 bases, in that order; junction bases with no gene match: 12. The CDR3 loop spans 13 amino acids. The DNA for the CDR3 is TGTGCCGCTAGGTCGAGGGGGCAAGACATTCAGTACTTC. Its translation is CAARSRGQDIQYF.

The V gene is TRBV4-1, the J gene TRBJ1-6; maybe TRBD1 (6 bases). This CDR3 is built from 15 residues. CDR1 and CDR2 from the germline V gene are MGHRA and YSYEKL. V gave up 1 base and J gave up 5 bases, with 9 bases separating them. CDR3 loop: CASSQARGDNSPLHF. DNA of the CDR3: TGCGCCAGCAGCCAAGCCAGGGGAGATAATTCACCCCTCCACTTT.

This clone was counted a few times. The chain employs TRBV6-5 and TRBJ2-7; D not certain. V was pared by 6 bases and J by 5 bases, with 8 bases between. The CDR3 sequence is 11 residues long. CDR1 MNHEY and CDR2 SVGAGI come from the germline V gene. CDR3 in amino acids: CASRALNEQYF. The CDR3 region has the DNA TGTGCCAGCAGAGCTCTAAACGAGCAGTACTTC.

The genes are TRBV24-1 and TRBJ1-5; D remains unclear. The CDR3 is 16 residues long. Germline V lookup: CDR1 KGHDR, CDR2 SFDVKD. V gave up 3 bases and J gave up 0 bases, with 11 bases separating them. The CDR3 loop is CATSDPRQGSNQPQHF. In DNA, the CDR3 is TGTGCCACCAGTGATCCGAGACAAGGTAGCAATCAGCCCCAGCATTTT.

The CDR3 DNA reads TGTGCCAGCAGTCCGACATGGGCCAACGAGCAGTACTTC. Translation: CASSPTWANEQYF. V is TRBV27 and J is TRBJ2-7, with D hard to call. The V end lost 5 bases, the J end lost 5 bases, and 13 bases lay between the germline ends. This CDR3 is 13 amino acids long. CDR1 and CDR2 (germline): MNHEY, SMNVEV (reference sequence).

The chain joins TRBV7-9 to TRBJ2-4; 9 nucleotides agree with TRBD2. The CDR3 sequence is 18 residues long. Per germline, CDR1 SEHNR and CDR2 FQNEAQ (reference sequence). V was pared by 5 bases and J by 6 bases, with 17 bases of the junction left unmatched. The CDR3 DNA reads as TGTGCCAGCAGCCCAGGCAACAGCGGGGGGTCTGGCGGAAACATTCAGTACTTC. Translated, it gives CASSPGNSGGSGGNIQYF.

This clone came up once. As DNA, the CDR3 is TGTGCCAGCAGCACCAGACAGGCCGGGGCCGGGGAGCTGTTTTTT. Translated: CASSTRQAGAGELFF. The chain recombines TRBV7-6 with TRBJ2-2, with a weak D call TRBD1 (6 bases). Trimming left V 5 bases short and J 6 bases short, with 16 bases between. The germline V gene encodes CDR1 SGHVS and CDR2 FNYEAQ. The CDR3 is 15 amino acids.

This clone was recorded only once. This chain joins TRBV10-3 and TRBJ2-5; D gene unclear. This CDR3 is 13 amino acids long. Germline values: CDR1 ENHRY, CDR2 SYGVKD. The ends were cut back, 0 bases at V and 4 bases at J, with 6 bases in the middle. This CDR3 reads CAISESAGETQYF. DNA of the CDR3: TGTGCCATCAGTGAGTCGGCAGGAGAGACCCAGTACTTC.

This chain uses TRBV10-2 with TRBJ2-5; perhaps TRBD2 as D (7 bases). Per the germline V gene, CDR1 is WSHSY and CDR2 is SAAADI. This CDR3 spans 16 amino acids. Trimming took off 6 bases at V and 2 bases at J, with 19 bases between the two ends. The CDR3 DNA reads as TGCGCCAGCAGACCCGGAAGGGGGGGCCATCAAGAGACCCAGTACTTC. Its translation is CASRPGRGGHQETQYF.

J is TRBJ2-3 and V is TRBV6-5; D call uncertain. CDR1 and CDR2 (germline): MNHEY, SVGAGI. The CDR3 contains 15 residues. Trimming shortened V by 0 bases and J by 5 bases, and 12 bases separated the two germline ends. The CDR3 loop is CASSYSPRLVDTQYF. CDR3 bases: TGTGCCAGCAGTTACTCGCCGAGACTGGTAGATACGCAGTATTTT.

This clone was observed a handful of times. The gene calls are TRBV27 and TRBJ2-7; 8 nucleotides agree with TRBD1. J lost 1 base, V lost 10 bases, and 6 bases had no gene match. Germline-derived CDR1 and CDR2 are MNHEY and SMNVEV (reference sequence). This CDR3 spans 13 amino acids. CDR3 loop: CATLGQDSYEQYF. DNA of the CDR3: TGTGCCACCCTGGGACAGGATTCCTACGAGCAGTACTTC.

CDR3 sequence: CASSQDQGGYGYTF. The CDR3 DNA sequence: TGTGCCAGCAGCCAAGACCAGGGAGGGTATGGCTACACCTTC. This chain joins TRBV3-1 (or the pseudogene TRBV3-2) and TRBJ1-2; D might be TRBD1 (5 bases). V lost 0 bases, J lost 5 bases, and 10 bases lay in between. Germline V CDR1 and CDR2: LGHDT, YNNKEL (reference sequence). The CDR3 length is 14 residues.

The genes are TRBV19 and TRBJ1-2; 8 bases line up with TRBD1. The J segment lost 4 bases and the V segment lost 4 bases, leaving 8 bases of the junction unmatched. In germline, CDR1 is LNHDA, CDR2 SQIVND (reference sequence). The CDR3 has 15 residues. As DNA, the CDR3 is TGTGCCAGTAGTACTGGACAGGGTCTAGTCTATGGCTACACCTTC. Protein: CASSTGQGLVYGYTF.

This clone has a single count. The CDR3 protein is CASSFSSGAQPQHF. CDR3 DNA: TGTGCCAGCAGCTTTTCATCAGGGGCTCAACCCCAGCATTTT. The chain combines TRBV11-2 with TRBJ1-5, with TRBD1 as a possible D gene (6 bases). The CDR3 extends over 14 amino acids. CDR1 and CDR2 (germline): SGHAT, FQNNGV. Deletions cut 3 bases from V and 10 bases from J, with 16 bases between. Complete variable domain (other parts from reference TRBV11-2 and TRBJ1-5): EAGVAQSPRYKIIEKRQSVAFWCNPISGHATLYWYQQILGQGPKLLIQFQNNGVVDDSQLPKDRFSAERLKGVDSTLKIQPAKLEDSAVYLCASSFSSGAQPQHFGDGTRLSIL.

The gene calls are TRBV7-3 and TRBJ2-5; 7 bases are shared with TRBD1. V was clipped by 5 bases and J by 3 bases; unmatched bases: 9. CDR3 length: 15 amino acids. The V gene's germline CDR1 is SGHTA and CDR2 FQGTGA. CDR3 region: CASSRQGRFKETQYF. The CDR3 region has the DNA TGTGCCAGCAGCCGACAGGGAAGATTTAAAGAGACCCAGTACTTC.